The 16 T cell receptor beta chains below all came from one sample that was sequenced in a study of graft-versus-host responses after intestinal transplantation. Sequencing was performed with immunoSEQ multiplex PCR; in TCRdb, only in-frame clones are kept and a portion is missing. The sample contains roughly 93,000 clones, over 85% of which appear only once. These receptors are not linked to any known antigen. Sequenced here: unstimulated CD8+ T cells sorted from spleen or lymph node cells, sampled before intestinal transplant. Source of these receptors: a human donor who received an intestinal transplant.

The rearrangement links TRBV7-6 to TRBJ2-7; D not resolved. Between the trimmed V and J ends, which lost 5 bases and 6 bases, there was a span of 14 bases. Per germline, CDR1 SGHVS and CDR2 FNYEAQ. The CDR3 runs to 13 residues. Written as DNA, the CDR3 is TGTGCCAGCAGCCCATTGGTATCTATCGAGCAGTACTTC. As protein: CASSPLVSIEQYF.

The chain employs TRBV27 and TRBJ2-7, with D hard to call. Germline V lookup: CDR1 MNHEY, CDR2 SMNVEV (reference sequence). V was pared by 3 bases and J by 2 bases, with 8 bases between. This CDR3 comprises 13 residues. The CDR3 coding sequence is TGTGCCAGCAGTTTCGGCAGGCCCTACGAGCAGTACTTC. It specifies CASSFGRPYEQYF.

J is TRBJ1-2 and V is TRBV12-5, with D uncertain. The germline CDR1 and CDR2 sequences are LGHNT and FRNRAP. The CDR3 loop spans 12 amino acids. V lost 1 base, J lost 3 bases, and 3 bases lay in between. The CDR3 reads CASGLADYGYTF. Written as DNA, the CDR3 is TGTGCTAGTGGTTTGGCAGACTATGGCTACACCTTC.

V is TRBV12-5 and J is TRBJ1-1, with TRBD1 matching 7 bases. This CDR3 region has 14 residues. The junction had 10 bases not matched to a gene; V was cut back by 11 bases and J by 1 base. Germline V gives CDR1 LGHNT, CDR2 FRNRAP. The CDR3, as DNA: TGTGCTGGAGAAAAGGGGGCGGGGAACACTGAAGCTTTCTTT. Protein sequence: CAGEKGAGNTEAFF.

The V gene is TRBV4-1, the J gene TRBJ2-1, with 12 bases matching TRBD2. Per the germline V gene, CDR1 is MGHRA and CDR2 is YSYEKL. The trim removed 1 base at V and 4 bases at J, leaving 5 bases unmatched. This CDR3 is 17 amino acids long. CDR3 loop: CASSQVLAGGLYNEQFF. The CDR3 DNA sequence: TGCGCCAGCAGCCAAGTGCTAGCGGGGGGGCTATACAATGAGCAGTTCTTC.

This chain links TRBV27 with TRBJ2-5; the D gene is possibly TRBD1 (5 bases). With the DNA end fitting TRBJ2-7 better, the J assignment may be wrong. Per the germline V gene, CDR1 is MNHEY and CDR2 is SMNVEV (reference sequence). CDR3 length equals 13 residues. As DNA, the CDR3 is TGTGCCAGCAGTTTGCAGGGCTCCTACGAGCAGTACTTC. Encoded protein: CASSLQGSYEQYF.

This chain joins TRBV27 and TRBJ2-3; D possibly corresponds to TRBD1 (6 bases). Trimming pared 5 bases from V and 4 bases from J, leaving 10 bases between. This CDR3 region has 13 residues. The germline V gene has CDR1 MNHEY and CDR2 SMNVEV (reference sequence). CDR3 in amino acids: CASSTSGADTQYF. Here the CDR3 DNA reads TGTGCCAGCAGTACCTCAGGGGCAGATACGCAGTATTTT.

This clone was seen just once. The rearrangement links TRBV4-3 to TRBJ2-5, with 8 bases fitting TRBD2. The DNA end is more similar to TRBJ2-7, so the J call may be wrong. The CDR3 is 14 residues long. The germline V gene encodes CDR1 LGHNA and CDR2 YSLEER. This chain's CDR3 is CASSPTGGPYEQYF. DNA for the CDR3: TGCGCCAGCAGCCCCACGGGGGGGCCCTACGAGCAGTACTTC.

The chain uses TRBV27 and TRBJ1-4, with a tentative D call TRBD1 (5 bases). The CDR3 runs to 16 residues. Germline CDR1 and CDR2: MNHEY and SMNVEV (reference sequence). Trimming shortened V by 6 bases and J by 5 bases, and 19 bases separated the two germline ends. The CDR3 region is CASSLHLAGPNEKLFF. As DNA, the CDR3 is TGTGCCAGCAGCCTCCATCTGGCAGGGCCAAATGAAAAACTGTTTTTT.

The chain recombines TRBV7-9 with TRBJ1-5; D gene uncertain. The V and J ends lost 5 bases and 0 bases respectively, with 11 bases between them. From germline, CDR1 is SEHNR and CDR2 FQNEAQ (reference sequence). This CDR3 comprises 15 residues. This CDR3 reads CASSDDKYSNQPQHF. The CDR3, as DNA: TGTGCCAGCAGCGACGACAAGTATAGCAATCAGCCCCAGCATTTT.

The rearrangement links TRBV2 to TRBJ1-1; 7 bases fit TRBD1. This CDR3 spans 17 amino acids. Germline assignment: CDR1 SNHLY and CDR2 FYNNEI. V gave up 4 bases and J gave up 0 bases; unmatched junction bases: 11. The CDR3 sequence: CASSGRTGEVMNTEAFF. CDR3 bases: TGTGCCAGCAGTGGGAGGACAGGAGAAGTTATGAACACTGAAGCTTTCTTT.

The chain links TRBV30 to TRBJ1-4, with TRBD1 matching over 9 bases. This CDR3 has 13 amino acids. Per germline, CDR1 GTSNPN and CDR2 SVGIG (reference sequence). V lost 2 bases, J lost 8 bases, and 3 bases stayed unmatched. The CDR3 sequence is CAWSPGQGEKLFF. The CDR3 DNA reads TGTGCCTGGAGTCCCGGACAGGGGGAAAAACTGTTTTTT.

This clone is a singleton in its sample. CDR3 sequence reads: CASSFRMSRNQPQHF. In DNA, the CDR3 is TGTGCCAGCAGTTTCCGCATGTCGCGGAATCAGCCCCAGCATTTT. The genes are TRBV27 and TRBJ1-5, with D unresolved. The ends were cut back, 3 bases at V and 4 bases at J, with 13 bases in the middle. CDR1 is MNHEY and CDR2 is SMNVEV in the germline V gene (reference sequence). The CDR3 totals 15 residues.

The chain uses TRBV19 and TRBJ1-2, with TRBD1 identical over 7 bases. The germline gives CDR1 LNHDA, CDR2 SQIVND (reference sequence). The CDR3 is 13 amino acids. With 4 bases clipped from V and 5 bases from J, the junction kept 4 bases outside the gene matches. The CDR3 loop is CASSTQTGYGYTF. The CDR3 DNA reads TGTGCCAGTAGTACCCAGACAGGGTATGGCTACACCTTC.

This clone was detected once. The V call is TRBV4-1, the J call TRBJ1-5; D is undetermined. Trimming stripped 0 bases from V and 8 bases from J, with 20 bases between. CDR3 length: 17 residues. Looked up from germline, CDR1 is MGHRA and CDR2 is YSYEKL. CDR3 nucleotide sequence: TGCGCCAGCAGCCAAGATCAATTAATGACAACGTCGAAGCCCCAGCATTTT. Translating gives CASSQDQLMTTSKPQHF.

In DNA form, the CDR3 reads TGCGCCAGCAGCTTGGACAAGATTAGCACAGATACGCAGTATTTT. Its protein product is CASSLDKISTDTQYF. The chain is built from TRBV5-1 and TRBJ2-3; D is ambiguous. V was trimmed by 0 bases and J by 0 bases, leaving 8 bases between them. The germline gives CDR1 SGHRS, CDR2 YFSETQ. CDR3 length: 15 amino acids. The complete variable domain, with remaining parts taken from reference TRBV5-1 and TRBJ2-3, reads KAGVTQTPRYLIKTRGQQVTLSCSPISGHRSVSWYQQTPGQGLQFLFEYFSETQRNKGNFPGRFSGRQFSNSRSEMNVSTLELGDSALYLCASSLDKISTDTQYFGPGTRLTVL.